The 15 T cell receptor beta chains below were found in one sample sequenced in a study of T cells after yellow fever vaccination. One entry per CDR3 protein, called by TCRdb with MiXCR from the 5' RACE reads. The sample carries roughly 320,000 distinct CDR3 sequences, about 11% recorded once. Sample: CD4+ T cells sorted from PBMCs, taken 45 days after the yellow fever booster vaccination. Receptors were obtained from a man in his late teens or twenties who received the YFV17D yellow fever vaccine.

As DNA, the CDR3 is TGTGCCTGGAGTGTTTGGCGAGCGGGGGAGCTGTTTTTT. Translation: CAWSVWRAGELFF. The J gene is TRBJ2-2, the V gene TRBV30; D call uncertain. Trimming cost V 0 bases and J 8 bases, with 10 bases left between them. Germline V CDR1 and CDR2: GTSNPN, SVGIG (reference sequence). This CDR3 is built from 13 residues.

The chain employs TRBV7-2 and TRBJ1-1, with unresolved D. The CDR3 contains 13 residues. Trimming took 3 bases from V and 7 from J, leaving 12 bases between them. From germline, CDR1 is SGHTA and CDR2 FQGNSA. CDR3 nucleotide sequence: TGTGCCAGCAGCTTTTCCAGCTTCCTTGAAGCTTTCTTT. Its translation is CASSFSSFLEAFF. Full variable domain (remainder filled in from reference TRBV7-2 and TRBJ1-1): GAGVSQSPSNKVTEKGKDVELRCDPISGHTALYWYRQSLGQGLEFLIYFQGNSAPDKSGLPSDRFSAERTGGSVSTLTIQRTQQEDSAVYLCASSFSSFLEAFFGQGTRLTVV.

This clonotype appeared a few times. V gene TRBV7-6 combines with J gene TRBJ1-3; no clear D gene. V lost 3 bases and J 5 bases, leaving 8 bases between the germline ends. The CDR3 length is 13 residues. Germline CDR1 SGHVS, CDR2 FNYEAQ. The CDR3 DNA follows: TGTGCCAGCAGCTTTTCGTCTAGAAACACCATATATTTT. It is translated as CASSFSSRNTIYF.

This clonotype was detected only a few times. The CDR3 nucleotides are TGTGCCAGCAGCCAAAACAGGGGGCTTGGCTACACCTTC. Its translation: CASSQNRGLGYTF. The chain combines TRBV14 with TRBJ1-2; 9 positions agree with TRBD1. CDR1 is SGHDN, CDR2 FVKESK, per germline. This CDR3 contains 13 residues. V shed 2 bases and J 7 bases; nucleotides not matched to a gene: 2. Together with reference TRBV14 and TRBJ1-2, the CDR3 gives the full variable domain: EAGVTQFPSHSVIEKGQTVTLRCDPISGHDNLYWYRRVMGKEIKFLLHFVKESKQDESGMPNNRFLAERTGGTYSTLKVQPAELEDSGVYFCASSQNRGLGYTFGSGTRLTVV.

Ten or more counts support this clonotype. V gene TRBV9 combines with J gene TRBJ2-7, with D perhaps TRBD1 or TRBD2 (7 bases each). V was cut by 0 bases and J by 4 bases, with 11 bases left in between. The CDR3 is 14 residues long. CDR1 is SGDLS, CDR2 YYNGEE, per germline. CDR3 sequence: CASSVGEGAYEQYF. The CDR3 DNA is TGTGCCAGCAGCGTAGGGGAGGGGGCATACGAGCAGTACTTC.

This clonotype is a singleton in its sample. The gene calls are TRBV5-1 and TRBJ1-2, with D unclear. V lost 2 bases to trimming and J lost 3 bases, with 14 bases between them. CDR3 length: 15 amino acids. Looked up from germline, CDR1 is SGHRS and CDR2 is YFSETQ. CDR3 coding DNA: TGCGCCAGCAGCTTACTGACAAGGAGTGACTATGGCTACACCTTC. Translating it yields CASSLLTRSDYGYTF.

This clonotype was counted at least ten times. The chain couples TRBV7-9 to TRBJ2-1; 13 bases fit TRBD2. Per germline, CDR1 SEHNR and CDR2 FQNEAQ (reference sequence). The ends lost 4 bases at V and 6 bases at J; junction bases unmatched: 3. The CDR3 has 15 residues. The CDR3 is CASSSGTSGTNEQFF. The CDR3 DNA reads TGTGCCAGCAGCTCCGGGACTAGCGGGACCAATGAGCAGTTCTTC.

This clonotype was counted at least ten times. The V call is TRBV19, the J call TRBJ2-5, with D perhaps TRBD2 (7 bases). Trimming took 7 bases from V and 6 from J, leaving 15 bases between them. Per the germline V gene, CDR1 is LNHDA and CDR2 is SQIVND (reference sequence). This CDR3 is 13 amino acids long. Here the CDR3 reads CASMAGARQTQYF. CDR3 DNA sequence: TGTGCCAGTATGGCGGGGGCACGACAGACCCAGTACTTC.

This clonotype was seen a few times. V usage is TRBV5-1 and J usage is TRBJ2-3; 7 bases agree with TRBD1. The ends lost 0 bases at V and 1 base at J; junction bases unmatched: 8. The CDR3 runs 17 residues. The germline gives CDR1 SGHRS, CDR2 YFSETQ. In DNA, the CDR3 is TGCGCCAGCAGCTTGGTTAGGACAGGAGAACGCACAGATACGCAGTATTTT. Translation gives CASSLVRTGERTDTQYF.

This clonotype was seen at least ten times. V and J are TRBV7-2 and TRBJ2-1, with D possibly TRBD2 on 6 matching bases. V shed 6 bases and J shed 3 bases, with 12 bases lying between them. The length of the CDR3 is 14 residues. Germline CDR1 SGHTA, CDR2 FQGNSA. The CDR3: CASSLSGGYNEQFF. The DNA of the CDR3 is TGTGCCAGCAGTCTTAGCGGCGGCTACAATGAGCAGTTCTTC.

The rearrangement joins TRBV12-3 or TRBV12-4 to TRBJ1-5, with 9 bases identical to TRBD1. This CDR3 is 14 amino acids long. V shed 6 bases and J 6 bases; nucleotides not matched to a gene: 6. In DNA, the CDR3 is TGTGCCAGCAGGGGGACAGGGTCTGGTCAGCCCCAGCATTTT. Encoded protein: CASRGTGSGQPQHF.

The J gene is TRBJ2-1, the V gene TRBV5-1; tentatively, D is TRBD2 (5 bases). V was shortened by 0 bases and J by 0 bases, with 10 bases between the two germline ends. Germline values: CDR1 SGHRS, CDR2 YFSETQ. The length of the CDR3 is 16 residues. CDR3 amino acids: CASSLAGVSSYNEQFF. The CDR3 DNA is TGCGCCAGCAGCTTGGCCGGGGTTAGCTCCTACAATGAGCAGTTCTTC.

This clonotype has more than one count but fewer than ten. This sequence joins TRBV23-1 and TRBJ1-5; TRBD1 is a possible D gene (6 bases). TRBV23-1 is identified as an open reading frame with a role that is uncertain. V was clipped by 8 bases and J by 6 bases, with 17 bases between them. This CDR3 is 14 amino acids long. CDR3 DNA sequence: TGCGCCAGCCCAGGGTCGAGGGGGGCTCAGCCCCAGCATTTT. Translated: CASPGSRGAQPQHF.

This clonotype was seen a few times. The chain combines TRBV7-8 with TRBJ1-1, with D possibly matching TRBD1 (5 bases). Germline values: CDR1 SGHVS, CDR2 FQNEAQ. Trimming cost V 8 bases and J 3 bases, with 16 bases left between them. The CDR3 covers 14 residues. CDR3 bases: TGTGCCAGCTCCTCCACGTTGGGGGACACTGAAGCTTTCTTT. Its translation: CASSSTLGDTEAFF.

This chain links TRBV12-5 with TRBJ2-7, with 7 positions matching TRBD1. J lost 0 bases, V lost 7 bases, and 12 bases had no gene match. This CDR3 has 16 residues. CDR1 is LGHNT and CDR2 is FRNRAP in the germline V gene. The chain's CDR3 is CASARATGRFSYEQYF. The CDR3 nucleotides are TGTGCTAGTGCCAGAGCGACAGGGCGGTTCTCCTACGAGCAGTACTTC. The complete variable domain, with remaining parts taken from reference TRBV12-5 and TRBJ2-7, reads DARVTQTPRHKVTEMGQEVTMRCQPILGHNTVFWYRQTMMQGLELLAYFRNRAPLDDSGMPKDRFSAEMPDATLATLKIQPSEPRDSAVYFCASARATGRFSYEQYFGPGTRLTVT.